Following are 28 T cell receptor beta chains from one sample sequenced in a study of blood T cells in healthy people across ages. PCR was performed a second time for about 7 to 12 cycles using a sample-barcoded 5' primer and a J-beta primer mix. From the 5' RACE reads, TCRdb called clonotypes with MiXCR, one entry per CDR3 protein. The sample shows about 650,000 distinct CDR3 sequences, roughly half of them seen only once. The specimen sequenced was blood. Receptors originate from a woman older than 75 in good health.

This clonotype appeared many times. The chain employs TRBV20-1 and TRBJ1-5; D possibly corresponds to TRBD1 (5 bases). CDR3 length: 12 residues. Germline CDR1 reads DFQATT; CDR2 reads SNEGSKA (reference sequence). Trimming shortened V by 4 bases and J by 5 bases, and 9 bases separated the two germline ends. DNA of the CDR3: TGCAGTGCTACCGACAGTTATCAGCCCCAGCATTTT. It is translated as CSATDSYQPQHF.

The rearrangement joins TRBV29-1 to TRBJ2-5; TRBD2 matches at 10 bases. CDR1 SQVTM and CDR2 ANQGSEA come from the germline V gene. This CDR3 has 14 amino acids. J gave up 5 bases and V 6 bases, and 9 bases lay outside the gene matches. The chain's CDR3 is CSVRRLAGAETQYF. CDR3 nucleotide sequence: TGCAGCGTAAGGAGGCTAGCGGGAGCTGAGACCCAGTACTTC.

In DNA, the CDR3 is TGTGCCAGCAGTTGGAGGGGTCCCCCCAACAATGAGCAGTTCTTC. Translating gives CASSWRGPPNNEQFF. The V and J genes are TRBV6-5 and TRBJ2-1; D possibly corresponds to TRBD2 (6 bases). This CDR3 region has 15 residues. Germline V CDR1 and CDR2: MNHEY, SVGAGI. The V and J ends lost 4 bases and 5 bases respectively, with 15 bases between them.

This clonotype occurred a few times. The chain uses TRBV7-3 and TRBJ1-2, with D possibly TRBD1 on 6 matching bases. V dropped 0 bases and J dropped 13 bases, with 15 bases sitting between them. The CDR3 totals 13 residues. The germline V gene has CDR1 SGHTA and CDR2 FQGTGA. The CDR3 nucleotides are TGTGCCAGCAGCTTAACGGGAACAGGGACGTCCACCTTC. Its protein product is CASSLTGTGTSTF.

This clonotype occurred a few times. The chain employs TRBV12-3 or TRBV12-4 and TRBJ2-1; no clear D gene. CDR3 size: 13 residues. V gave up 5 bases and J gave up 4 bases, with 9 bases separating them. The DNA for the CDR3 is TGTGCCAGCAGTGTACAGAGTTACAATGAGCAGTTCTTC. Translating it yields CASSVQSYNEQFF.

Comment on this clonotype: A clone one base away is much larger, so this may be a read error. This chain links TRBV2 with TRBJ2-5, with 12 bases identical to TRBD2. With 7 bases clipped from V and 11 bases from J, the junction kept 2 bases outside the gene matches. Germline CDR1 is SNHLY and CDR2 is FYNNEI. This CDR3 is built from 11 residues. The CDR3 is CASNLAGGQYF. In nucleotides, the CDR3 is TGTGCCAGCAATCTAGCGGGAGGGCAGTACTTC.

This chain links TRBV29-1 with TRBJ2-1; D unresolved. Germline CDR1 SQVTM, CDR2 ANQGSEA. This CDR3 has 10 amino acids. Trimming took 4 bases from V and 10 from J, leaving 8 bases between them. For the CDR3, the DNA is TGCAGCGTTGGTGCCTACGAGCAGTTCTTC. Encoded protein: CSVGAYEQFF.

This clonotype has just one count. The rearrangement links TRBV6-5 to TRBJ1-4, with 7 positions matching TRBD1. The CDR3 extends over 11 amino acids. CDR1 MNHEY and CDR2 SVGAGI come from the germline V gene. Trimming removed 6 bases from V and 12 bases from J; junction bases left unmatched: 4. The CDR3 protein is CASSQGVELFF. Here the CDR3 DNA reads TGTGCCAGCAGCCAGGGGGTGGAACTGTTTTTT.

The CDR3 sequence: CASSPPRGIFYEQYF. The CDR3, as DNA: TGTGCCAGCAGTCCCCCCAGGGGGATCTTCTACGAGCAGTACTTC. This rearrangement joins TRBV28 to TRBJ2-7; 7 bases match TRBD1. Germline V gene lookup returns CDR1 MDHEN and CDR2 SYDVKM. V lost 5 bases, J lost 3 bases, and 10 bases stayed unmatched. The CDR3 sequence is 15 residues long. Complete variable domain (other parts from reference TRBV28 and TRBJ2-7): DVKVTQSSRYLVKRTGEKVFLECVQDMDHENMFWYRQDPGLGLRLIYFSYDVKMKEKGDIPEGYSVSREKKERFSLILESASTNQTSMYLCASSPPRGIFYEQYFGPGTRLTVT.

J is TRBJ2-1 and V is TRBV20-1, with TRBD1 matching 8 bases. The germline gives CDR1 DFQATT, CDR2 SNEGSKA (reference sequence). This CDR3 comprises 16 residues. Trimming removed 5 bases from V and 1 base from J; junction bases left unmatched: 10. CDR3 sequence reads: CSALPLRQGSYNEQFF. In nucleotides, the CDR3 is TGCAGTGCTCTTCCTTTGAGACAGGGGTCCTACAATGAGCAGTTCTTC.

This clonotype showed up just once. The chain carries TRBV20-1 and TRBJ2-5; D may be TRBD2 (6 bases). The ends were cut back, 6 bases at V and 5 bases at J, with 16 bases in the middle. The CDR3 is 13 residues long. CDR1 DFQATT and CDR2 SNEGSKA come from the germline V gene (reference sequence). The CDR3 reads CSAGTPVRETQYF. DNA of the CDR3: TGCAGTGCCGGGACTCCTGTGCGGGAGACCCAGTACTTC.

This clonotype has more than one count but fewer than ten. The rearrangement links TRBV18 to TRBJ1-2, with 7 bases that match TRBD1. The V segment lost 1 base and the J segment 8 bases; nucleotides outside the gene matches: 4. The CDR3 covers 13 residues. Germline CDR1 and CDR2: KGHSH and LQKENI. CDR3 amino acids: CASSPLDRDGYTF. As DNA, the CDR3 is TGTGCCAGCTCACCACTCGACAGGGACGGCTACACCTTC. Based on the CDR3 plus reference TRBV18 and TRBJ1-2, the full variable domain is NAGVMQNPRHLVRRRGQEARLRCSPMKGHSHVYWYRQLPEEGLKFMVYLQKENIIDESGMPKERFSAEFPKEGPSILRIQQVVRGDSAAYFCASSPLDRDGYTFGSGTRLTVV.

This sequence joins TRBV2 and TRBJ2-3, with TRBD2 as a possible D gene (6 bases). This CDR3 contains 13 residues. Trimming pared 6 bases from V and 10 bases from J, leaving 17 bases between. The germline V gene has CDR1 SNHLY and CDR2 FYNNEI. In DNA form, the CDR3 reads TGTGCCAGCAGGCTCCTGACTAGGGATCCGCAGTATTTT. Translating it yields CASRLLTRDPQYF.

The chain is built from TRBV10-2 and TRBJ2-3; the match to TRBD2 covers 10 bases. CDR1 is WSHSY and CDR2 is SAAADI in the germline V gene. The CDR3 has 14 amino acids. The CDR3 here is CAGRSSGGGDTQYF. As DNA, the CDR3 is TGCGCTGGAAGATCTAGCGGGGGTGGGGATACGCAGTATTTT.

The rearrangement uses TRBV5-1 and TRBJ2-7; no definite D call. Germline CDR1 reads SGHRS; CDR2 reads YFSETQ. The CDR3 loop spans 15 amino acids. Trimming removed 0 bases from V and 2 bases from J, with 12 bases in between. CDR3: CASSLDSPETYEQYF. DNA for the CDR3: TGCGCCAGCAGCTTGGACTCGCCGGAGACCTACGAGCAGTACTTC.

The chain employs TRBV7-3 and TRBJ2-1, with D unresolved. V dropped 5 bases and J dropped 0 bases, with 23 bases sitting between them. The length of the CDR3 is 19 residues. Germline CDR1 reads SGHTA; CDR2 reads FQGTGA. The CDR3 loop is CASSLRPLVGPSSYNEQFF. CDR3 coding DNA: TGTGCCAGCAGCCTGAGACCCCTCGTCGGGCCCAGCTCCTACAATGAGCAGTTCTTC.

This clonotype showed up many times. The chain is built from TRBV11-2 and TRBJ1-2; D unclear. The CDR3 consists of 13 residues. CDR1 and CDR2 (germline): SGHAT, FQNNGV. The V gene lost 5 bases and the J gene lost 8 bases, with 15 bases spanning the gap. The chain's CDR3 is CASSPARGQGYTF. CDR3 in DNA: TGTGCCAGCAGCCCCGCGAGAGGGCAGGGCTACACCTTC.

This clonotype was observed a few times. J is TRBJ2-7 and V is TRBV7-2; weak D call: TRBD2 (6 bases). Deletions cut 1 base from V and 0 bases from J, with 10 bases between. The CDR3 sequence is 15 residues long. Germline V gene lookup returns CDR1 SGHTA and CDR2 FQGNSA. The CDR3 nucleotides are TGTGCCAGCAGCTTAGTTCCCGGGGGCTCCTACGAGCAGTACTTC. Amino acids: CASSLVPGGSYEQYF.

The genes are TRBV20-1 and TRBJ2-2; D uncertain. Between the trimmed V and J ends, which lost 6 bases and 0 bases, there was a span of 8 bases. Germline values: CDR1 DFQATT, CDR2 SNEGSKA (reference sequence). The CDR3 is 13 residues long. Here the CDR3 DNA reads TGCAGTGCCCCCCTTTCGAACACCGGGGAGCTGTTTTTT. Protein: CSAPLSNTGELFF.

The chain carries TRBV7-8 and TRBJ2-1; perhaps TRBD2 as D (5 bases). V lost 3 bases and J lost 4, with 10 bases in between. Per the germline V gene, CDR1 is SGHVS and CDR2 is FQNEAQ. The CDR3 has 14 amino acids. The CDR3, as DNA: TGTGCCAGCAGCTTTGTTGGGGAGTACAATGAGCAGTTCTTC. It codes for CASSFVGEYNEQFF.

At least ten counts were recorded for this clonotype. The chain links TRBV11-1 to TRBJ1-4, with D possibly TRBD1 on 5 matching bases. V dropped 3 bases and J dropped 3 bases, with 8 bases sitting between them. This CDR3 has 14 amino acids. The germline V gene has CDR1 SGHAT and CDR2 FQDESV (reference sequence). The CDR3 region has the DNA TGTGCCAGCAGCTTCGGGACGGCTAATGAAAAACTGTTTTTT. Amino acids: CASSFGTANEKLFF.

This clonotype was found many times. This chain joins TRBV12-3 or TRBV12-4 and TRBJ2-3; no clear D. Between the trimmed V and J ends, which lost 3 bases and 0 bases, there was a span of 7 bases. The CDR3 is 14 amino acids. The CDR3, as DNA: TGTGCCAGCAGTTTGACATCGAGCACAGATACGCAGTATTTT. It codes for CASSLTSSTDTQYF.

The chain has TRBV4-3 and TRBJ1-4; D remains ambiguous. The germline gives CDR1 LGHNA, CDR2 YSLEER. The V gene lost 4 bases and the J gene lost 4 bases, with 22 bases spanning the gap. This CDR3 region has 18 residues. The DNA of the CDR3 is TGCGCCAGCAGCCGAACCTCAAATCCGGGCATTCTTAATGAAAAACTGTTTTTT. Its translation: CASSRTSNPGILNEKLFF.

Worth noting for this clonotype: Possible read error: a much larger clone is one base away. The chain is built from TRBV7-2 and TRBJ2-5; 8 positions agree with TRBD2. The V gene's germline CDR1 is SGHTA and CDR2 FQGNSA. This CDR3 has 14 amino acids. V gave up 2 bases and J gave up 3 bases; unmatched junction bases: 2. The CDR3 is CASSLLAGKETQYF. The CDR3 region has the DNA TGTGCCAGCAGCTTATTAGCGGGAAAAGAGACCCAGTACTTC.

J is TRBJ2-1 and V is TRBV29-1; D ambiguous. The CDR3 spans 9 residues. V dropped 3 bases and J dropped 10 bases, with 4 bases sitting between them. The germline V gene has CDR1 SQVTM and CDR2 ANQGSEA. In DNA form, the CDR3 reads TGCAGCGTTGAGACCGAGCAGTTCTTC. Amino acids: CSVETEQFF.

This clonotype was seen a few times. The V gene is TRBV5-1, the J gene TRBJ2-3; weak D call: TRBD2 (5 bases). The CDR3 runs 15 residues. The V end lost 7 bases, the J end lost 2 bases, and 17 bases lay between the germline ends. The V gene's germline CDR1 is SGHRS and CDR2 YFSETQ. The chain's CDR3 is CASASRTDSTDTQYF. CDR3 sequence (DNA): TGCGCCAGCGCGTCCAGGACTGATTCCACAGATACGCAGTATTTT.

The chain has TRBV9 and TRBJ2-3; 7 nucleotides agree with TRBD2. The V and J ends lost 3 bases and 2 bases, in that order; junction bases with no gene match: 6. Germline CDR1 is SGDLS and CDR2 is YYNGEE. This CDR3 has 15 residues. The CDR3 protein is CASSAAGEFTDTQYF. As DNA, the CDR3 is TGTGCCAGCAGCGCCGCGGGGGAGTTCACAGATACGCAGTATTTT.

The chain is built from TRBV29-1 and TRBJ2-7; D is tentatively TRBD1 or TRBD2 (5 bases each). Deletions cut 4 bases from V and 2 bases from J, with 9 bases between. Germline CDR1 is SQVTM and CDR2 is ANQGSEA. The CDR3 runs to 12 residues. CDR3 DNA: TGCAGCGTTGTGCTGGGGGCCTACGAGCAGTACTTC. Amino acid sequence: CSVVLGAYEQYF.